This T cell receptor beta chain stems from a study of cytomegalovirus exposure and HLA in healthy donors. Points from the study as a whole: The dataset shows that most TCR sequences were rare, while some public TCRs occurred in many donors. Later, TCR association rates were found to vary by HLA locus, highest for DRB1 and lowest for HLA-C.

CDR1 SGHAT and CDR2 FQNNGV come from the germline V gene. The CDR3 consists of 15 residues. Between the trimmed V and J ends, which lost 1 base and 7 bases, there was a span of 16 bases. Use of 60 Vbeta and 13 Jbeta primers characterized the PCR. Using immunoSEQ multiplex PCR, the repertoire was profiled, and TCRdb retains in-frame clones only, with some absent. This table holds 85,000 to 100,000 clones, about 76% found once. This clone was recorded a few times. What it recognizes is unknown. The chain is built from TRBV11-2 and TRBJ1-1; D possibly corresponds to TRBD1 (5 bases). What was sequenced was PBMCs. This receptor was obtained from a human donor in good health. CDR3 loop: CASSLGLGGWFEAFF. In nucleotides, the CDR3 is TGTGCCAGCAGCTTAGGGTTGGGGGGGTGGTTTGAAGCTTTCTTT.